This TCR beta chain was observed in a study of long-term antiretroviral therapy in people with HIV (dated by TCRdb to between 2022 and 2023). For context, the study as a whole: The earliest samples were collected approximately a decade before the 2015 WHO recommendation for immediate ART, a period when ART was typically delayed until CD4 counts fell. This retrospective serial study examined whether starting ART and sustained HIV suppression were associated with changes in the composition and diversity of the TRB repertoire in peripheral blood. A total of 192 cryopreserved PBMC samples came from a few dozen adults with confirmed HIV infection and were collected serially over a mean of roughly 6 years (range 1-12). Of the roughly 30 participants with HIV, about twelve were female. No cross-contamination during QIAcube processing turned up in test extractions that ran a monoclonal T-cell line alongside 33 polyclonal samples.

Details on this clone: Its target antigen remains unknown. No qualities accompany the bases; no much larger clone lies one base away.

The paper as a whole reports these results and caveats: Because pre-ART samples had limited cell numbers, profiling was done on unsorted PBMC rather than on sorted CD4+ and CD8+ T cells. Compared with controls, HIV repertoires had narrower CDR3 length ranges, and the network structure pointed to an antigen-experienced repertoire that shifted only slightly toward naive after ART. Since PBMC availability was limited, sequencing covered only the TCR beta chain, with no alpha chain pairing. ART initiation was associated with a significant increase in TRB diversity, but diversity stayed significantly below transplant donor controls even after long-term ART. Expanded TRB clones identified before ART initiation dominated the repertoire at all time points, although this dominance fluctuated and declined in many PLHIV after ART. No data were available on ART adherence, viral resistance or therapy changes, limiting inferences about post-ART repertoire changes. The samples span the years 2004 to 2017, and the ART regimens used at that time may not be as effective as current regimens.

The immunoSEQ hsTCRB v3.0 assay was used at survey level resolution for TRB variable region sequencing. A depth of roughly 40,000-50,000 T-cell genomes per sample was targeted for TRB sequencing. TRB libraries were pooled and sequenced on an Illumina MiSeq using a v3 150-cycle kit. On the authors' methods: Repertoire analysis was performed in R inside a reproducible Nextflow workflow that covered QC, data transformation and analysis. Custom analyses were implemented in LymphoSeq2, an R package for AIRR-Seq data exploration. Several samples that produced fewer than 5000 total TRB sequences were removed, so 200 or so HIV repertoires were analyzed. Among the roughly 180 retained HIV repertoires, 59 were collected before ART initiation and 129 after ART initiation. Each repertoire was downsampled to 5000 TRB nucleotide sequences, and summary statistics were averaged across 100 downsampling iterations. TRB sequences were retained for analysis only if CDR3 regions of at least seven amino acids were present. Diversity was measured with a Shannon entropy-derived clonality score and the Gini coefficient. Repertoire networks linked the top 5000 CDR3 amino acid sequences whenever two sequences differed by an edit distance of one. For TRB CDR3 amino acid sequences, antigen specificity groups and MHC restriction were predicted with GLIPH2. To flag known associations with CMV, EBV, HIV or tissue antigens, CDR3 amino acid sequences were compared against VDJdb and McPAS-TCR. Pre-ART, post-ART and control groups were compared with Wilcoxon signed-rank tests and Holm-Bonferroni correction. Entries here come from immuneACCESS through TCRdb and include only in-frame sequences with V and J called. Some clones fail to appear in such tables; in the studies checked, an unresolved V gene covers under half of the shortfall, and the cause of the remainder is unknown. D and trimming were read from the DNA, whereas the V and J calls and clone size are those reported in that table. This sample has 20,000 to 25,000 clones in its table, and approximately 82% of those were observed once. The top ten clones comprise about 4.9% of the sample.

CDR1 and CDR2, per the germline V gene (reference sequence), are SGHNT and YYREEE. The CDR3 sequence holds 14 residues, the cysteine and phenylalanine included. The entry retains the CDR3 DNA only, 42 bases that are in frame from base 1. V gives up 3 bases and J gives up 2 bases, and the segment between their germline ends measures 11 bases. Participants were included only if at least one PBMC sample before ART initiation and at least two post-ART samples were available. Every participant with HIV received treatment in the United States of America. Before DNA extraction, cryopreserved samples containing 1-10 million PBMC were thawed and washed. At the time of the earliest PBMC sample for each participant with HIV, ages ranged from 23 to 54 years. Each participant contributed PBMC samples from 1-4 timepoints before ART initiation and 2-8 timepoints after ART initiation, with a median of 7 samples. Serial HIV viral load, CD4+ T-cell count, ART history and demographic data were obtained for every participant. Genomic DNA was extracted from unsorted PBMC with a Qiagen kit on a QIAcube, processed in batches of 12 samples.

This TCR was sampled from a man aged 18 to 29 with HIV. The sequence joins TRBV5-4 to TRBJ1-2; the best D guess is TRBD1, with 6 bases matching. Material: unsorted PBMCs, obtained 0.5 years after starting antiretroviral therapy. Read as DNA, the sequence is TGTGCCAGCAGCTCGGGACAAAACAACTATGGCTACACCTTC. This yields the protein CASSSGQNNYGYTF.